A selection of T cell receptor beta chains follows, all from one sample in a study of beta chain features in type 1 diabetes. Sequencing was performed with immunoSEQ multiplex PCR; in TCRdb, only in-frame clones are kept and a portion is missing. The sample consists of some 200,000 clones, about a tenth of them appearing once. The source material was central memory CD4+ T cells from blood. Receptor source: a man in his late teens or twenties in good health. The CDR3 runs from the conserved cysteine through the conserved F or W. The D gene is left open where the match is weak.

j_call	v_call	d_call	cdr3_aa
TRBJ2-5	TRBV28	NA	CASSSPLETQYF
TRBJ1-2	TRBV6-1	NA	CASSVHSVDPIYGYTF
TRBJ2-1	TRBV5-4	TRBD2	CASSSNPTSGRSVEQFF
TRBJ2-1	TRBV19	NA	CASSQELISSYNEQFF
TRBJ2-7	TRBV13	NA	CASSFRIAVFSSYEQYF
TRBJ1-3	TRBV20-1	NA	CSARYGNTIYF
TRBJ1-4	TRBV2	TRBD1	CASSGQGAGNEKLFF
TRBJ1-5	TRBV30	TRBD1	CAWTQGNNQPQHF
TRBJ2-7	TRBV7-2	TRBD2	CASSHGLADSYEQYF
TRBJ1-1	TRBV29-1	TRBD1	CSVAGQGNTEAFF
TRBJ2-2	TRBV7-8	TRBD1	CASSPWTGNTGELFF
TRBJ1-2	TRBV30	NA	CAWSQTRGGTGYTF
TRBJ2-7	TRBV23-1	NA	CASSQLQGYNEQYF
TRBJ2-7	TRBV15	NA	CATSPGGDRPSHEQYF
TRBJ2-1	TRBV6-5	TRBD2	CAPLLAAYNEQFF
TRBJ2-3	TRBV7-9	TRBD2	CARGPGLAGSGSTDTQYF
TRBJ2-1	TRBV7-2	NA	CASRLRSSYNEQFF
TRBJ1-1	TRBV15	NA	CATSRVGRTTEAFF
TRBJ2-7	TRBV4-1	NA	CASSQDLPVLPYEQYF
TRBJ2-1	TRBV16	TRBD1	CASSRQGGYNEQFF
TRBJ2-2	TRBV19	NA	CASSVTGTGELFF
TRBJ2-3	TRBV2	NA	CASSEWGNIPHTQYF
TRBJ2-7	TRBV6-1	NA	CASSVSYRDEQYF
TRBJ2-7	TRBV6-5	TRBD2	CASSSSGSLYEQYF
TRBJ2-5	TRBV12-2	NA	CASRLNRAAPGLATKETQYF
TRBJ1-2	TRBV5-1	NA	CASSLGLDLGRYTF
TRBJ2-5	TRBV13	NA	CASSPGHLQETQYF
TRBJ2-1	TRBV5-1	NA	CASSLEPGHYNEQFF
TRBJ2-7	TRBV2	NA	CASIPVGLTYEQYF
TRBJ1-2	TRBV7-9	NA	CAATYGTNYGYTF
TRBJ1-1	TRBV7-9	NA	CASSLDAENTEAFF
TRBJ2-7	TRBV6-1	NA	CASNTMSYEQYF
TRBJ1-1	TRBV6-1	TRBD1	CASRETGAGTEAFF
TRBJ2-6	TRBV7-3	NA	CASSVNPGANVLTF
TRBJ2-3	TRBV9	TRBD2	CASSVAPSGSGTDTQYF
TRBJ1-5	TRBV5-1	NA	CASSLGNKGNQPQHF
TRBJ2-1	TRBV9	NA	CASSSGTHNEQFF
TRBJ1-2	TRBV19	NA	CASTTGKSGYTF
TRBJ1-1	TRBV6-6	NA	CASSSRGKGEAFF
TRBJ2-5	TRBV5-1	NA	CASSSLREGTQYF
TRBJ2-3	TRBV7-9	TRBD2	CASSVSGAGGDTQYF
TRBJ2-5	TRBV7-9	TRBD2	CASSTGDSGRASETQYF